Ten or more counts support the clone carrying this T cell receptor beta chain. The antigen is not known. The sample belongs to a study of identical twins. Findings of the study overall: Beta out-of-frame sequences showed weaker excess twin sharing.

TCRdb re-called the 5' RACE reads through MiXCR, storing one row per CDR3 protein. The sample carries over 500,000 distinct CDR3 sequences, 20% to 25% recorded once. The CDR3 runs 13 residues. V was shortened by 5 bases and J by 5 bases, with 10 bases between the two germline ends. Germline V gives CDR1 SGHTA, CDR2 FQGNSA. The sample was also linked to a second study, of T cells expressing NK-cell markers. This second report adds: The TCR beta repertoires were obtained from sorted CD3+CD56+NKG2C+, CD3+CD56+NKG2C- and CD3+CD56-NKG2C+ T cells. A handful of donors carried dominant NKG2C+ clonotypes that made up roughly 1.0-8% of their CD8+ T cells. A few donors showed these clonotypes also leading the CD3+CD56-NKG2C+ fraction.

J is TRBJ1-5 and V is TRBV7-2; D unclear. This receptor was identified in a young woman in good health. Specimen: CD4+ T cells sorted from blood. The DNA for the CDR3 is TGTGCCAGCAGCCCCCGGAGGGATCAGCCCCAGCATTTT. Protein sequence: CASSPRRDQPQHF.